Following are 15 T cell receptor beta chains from one sample sequenced in a study of cytomegalovirus exposure and HLA in healthy donors (dated by TCRdb to about 2017). Library creation used the immunoSEQ multiplex PCR assay. A mixture of 60 forward primers for TCR Vbeta segments and 13 reverse primers for TCR Jbeta segments was used in the multiplex PCR. TCRdb took this table from immuneACCESS and kept in-frame rearrangements with V and J called. Such tables lack part of the clones; where checked against another copy, unresolved V genes explain under half of the gap, and the rest is unexplained. Recorded for this sample are 170,000 or so clones; 80% of them occurred a single time. The ten largest clones take up about 7% of the sample. Specimen: PBMCs. The receptors here all came from a man in his thirties or forties in good health and CMV-seropositive.

The chain recombines TRBV5-5 with TRBJ1-2; 9 nucleotides agree with TRBD1. Germline values: CDR1 SGHKS, CDR2 YYEKEE (reference sequence). Losses at the gene ends were 3 bases for V and 7 bases for J; bases not matched to a gene: 10. The CDR3 spans 15 residues. This chain's CDR3 is CASSSENRGQGGYTF. CDR3 DNA: TGTGCCAGCAGCTCGGAAAACAGGGGGCAAGGTGGCTACACCTTC. The full variable domain, in which reference TRBV5-5 and TRBJ1-2 provide the parts outside the CDR3, is DAGVTQSPTHLIKTRGQQVTLRCSPISGHKSVSWYQQVLGQGPQFIFQYYEKEERGRGNFPDRFSARQFPNYSSELNVNALLLGDSALYLCASSSENRGQGGYTFGSGTRLTVV.

This chain joins TRBV4-1 and TRBJ2-3, with a possible D match to TRBD2 (5 bases). CDR3 length equals 16 residues. Trimming took 1 base from V and 3 from J, leaving 14 bases between them. Germline assignment: CDR1 MGHRA and CDR2 YSYEKL. Here the CDR3 reads CASSQAPRRRTDTQYF. The CDR3 coding sequence is TGCGCCAGCAGCCAAGCCCCCAGGAGGAGGACAGATACGCAGTATTTT.

CDR3 protein: CARHITGVIIYGYTF. The DNA of the CDR3 is TGTGCCAGACACATAACAGGGGTTATTATCTATGGCTACACCTTC. V is TRBV27 and J is TRBJ1-2; 7 bases are a match to TRBD1. The germline V gene has CDR1 MNHEY and CDR2 SMNVEV (reference sequence). The V and J ends lost 9 bases and 4 bases, in that order; junction bases with no gene match: 14. The CDR3 runs to 15 residues.

This chain uses TRBV28 with TRBJ2-3, with D possibly matching TRBD2 (5 bases). In germline, CDR1 is MDHEN, CDR2 SYDVKM. The CDR3 spans 15 residues. Trimming removed 1 base at V and 2 bases at J, with 10 bases between. The CDR3 reads CASSLLDSLTDTQYF. For the CDR3, the DNA is TGTGCCAGCAGTTTATTGGACTCCCTCACAGATACGCAGTATTTT.

The chain couples TRBV27 to TRBJ1-1, with D possibly matching TRBD1 (6 bases). CDR3 length: 15 amino acids. From germline, CDR1 is MNHEY and CDR2 SMNVEV (reference sequence). The V and J ends lost 6 bases and 5 bases respectively, with 19 bases between them. The CDR3 DNA reads as TGTGCCAGCAGACGAACCGGGACACGAGGAACTGAAGCTTTCTTT. It yields the protein CASRRTGTRGTEAFF.

The CDR3 coding sequence is TGCGCCAGCAGCACGAATTACGGGACAGGGGGCAACACCGGGGAGCTGTTTTTT. Protein product: CASSTNYGTGGNTGELFF. The chain links TRBV5-1 to TRBJ2-2; 12 nucleotides line up with TRBD1. This CDR3 contains 18 residues. V gave up 4 bases and J gave up 2 bases; unmatched junction bases: 9. Germline CDR1 and CDR2: SGHRS and YFSETQ.

This chain connects TRBV30 to TRBJ1-2, with no clear D. The V and J ends lost 2 bases and 5 bases respectively, with 12 bases between them. The CDR3 has 13 residues. CDR1 and CDR2 (germline): GTSNPN, SVGIG (reference sequence). The CDR3 loop is CAWSTGREYGYTF. The CDR3 DNA follows: TGTGCCTGGAGTACCGGGAGGGAGTATGGCTACACCTTC.

The chain links TRBV5-1 to TRBJ1-5; tentative D call: TRBD1 (6 bases). CDR1 and CDR2 (germline): SGHRS, YFSETQ. The CDR3 totals 14 residues. V shed 0 bases and J shed 7 bases, with 11 bases lying between them. Here the CDR3 reads CASSLEQGGQPQHF. In nucleotides, the CDR3 is TGCGCCAGCAGCTTGGAACAGGGTGGGCAGCCCCAGCATTTT.

The V call is TRBV27, the J call TRBJ1-4; TRBD1 aligns across 7 bases. Germline loops: CDR1 MNHEY, CDR2 SMNVEV (reference sequence). The CDR3 is 15 residues long. V was clipped by 5 bases and J by 1 base; unmatched bases: 4. The CDR3 sequence: CASSPRGLTNEKLFF. CDR3 bases: TGTGCCAGCAGTCCGAGGGGGCTAACTAATGAAAAACTGTTTTTT.

This clone was observed once. The junction does not match germline at one end; this may be a read error. The V gene is TRBV7-9, the J gene TRBJ1-2, with 9 positions matching TRBD1. Germline assignment: CDR1 SEHNR and CDR2 FQNEAQ (reference sequence). This CDR3 contains 16 residues. CDR3 residues: CASSLEITGGNYGYIF. The CDR3 DNA follows: TGTGCCAGCAGCTTAGAAATAACAGGGGGCAACTATGGCTACATCTTC.

The chain links TRBV7-2 to TRBJ1-6; tentatively, D is TRBD1 (5 bases). Germline V gene lookup returns CDR1 SGHTA and CDR2 FQGNSA. The CDR3 runs 15 residues. V shed 7 bases and J shed 8 bases, with 18 bases lying between them. The CDR3 here is CASTRAGTTYSPLHF. CDR3 bases: TGTGCCAGCACCCGCGCGGGGACTACCTATTCACCCCTCCACTTT. Together with reference TRBV7-2 and TRBJ1-6, the CDR3 gives the full variable domain: GAGVSQSPSNKVTEKGKDVELRCDPISGHTALYWYRQSLGQGLEFLIYFQGNSAPDKSGLPSDRFSAERTGGSVSTLTIQRTQQEDSAVYLCASTRAGTTYSPLHFGNGTRLTVT.

The rearrangement joins TRBV18 to TRBJ1-3, with D unresolved. Germline CDR1 reads KGHSH; CDR2 reads LQKENI. The length of the CDR3 is 15 residues. The V gene lost 3 bases and the J gene lost 1 base, with 10 bases spanning the gap. CDR3 in DNA: TGTGCCAGCTCACCGGAGGAAGCTTCTGGAAACACCATATATTTT. It specifies CASSPEEASGNTIYF.

V gene TRBV10-2 combines with J gene TRBJ2-1; the match to TRBD2 covers 8 bases. V was clipped by 11 bases and J by 4 bases; unmatched bases: 10. From germline, CDR1 is WSHSY and CDR2 SAAADI. CDR3 length equals 14 residues. The CDR3 protein is CAARGGMGYNEQFF. Here the CDR3 DNA reads TGCGCCGCACGGGGGGGTATGGGATACAATGAGCAGTTCTTC.

This rearrangement joins TRBV6-5 to TRBJ1-4, with D unresolved. Germline values: CDR1 MNHEY, CDR2 SVGAGI. With 6 bases removed from V and 2 bases from J, the gap between germline ends came to 10 bases. CDR3 length equals 14 residues. CDR3 nucleotide sequence: TGTGCCAGCAGCACCGAGAGGACTAATGAAAAACTGTTTTTT. Its protein product is CASSTERTNEKLFF.

V gene TRBV6-5 combines with J gene TRBJ1-5; tentatively, D is TRBD1 (6 bases). Germline V gene data show CDR1 as MNHEY and CDR2 as SVGAGI. V shed 6 bases and J shed 3 bases, with 12 bases lying between them. The CDR3 has 14 residues. CDR3 loop: CASSLQGYNQPQHF. In nucleotides, the CDR3 is TGTGCCAGCAGCCTACAGGGATACAATCAGCCCCAGCATTTT.